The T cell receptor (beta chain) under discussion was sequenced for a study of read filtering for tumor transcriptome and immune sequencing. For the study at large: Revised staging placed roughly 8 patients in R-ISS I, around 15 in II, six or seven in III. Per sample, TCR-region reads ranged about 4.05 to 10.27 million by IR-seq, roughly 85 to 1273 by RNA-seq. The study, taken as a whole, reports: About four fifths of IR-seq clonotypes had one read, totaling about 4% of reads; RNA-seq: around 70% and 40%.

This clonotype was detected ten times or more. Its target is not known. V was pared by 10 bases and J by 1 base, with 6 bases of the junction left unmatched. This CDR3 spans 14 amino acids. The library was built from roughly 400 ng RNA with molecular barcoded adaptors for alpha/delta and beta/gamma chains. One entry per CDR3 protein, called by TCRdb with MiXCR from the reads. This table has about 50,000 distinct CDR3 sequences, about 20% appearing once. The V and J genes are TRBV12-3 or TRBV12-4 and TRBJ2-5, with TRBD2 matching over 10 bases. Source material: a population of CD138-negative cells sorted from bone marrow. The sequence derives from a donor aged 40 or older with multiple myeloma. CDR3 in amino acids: CATRTSGSQETQYF. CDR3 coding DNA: TGTGCCACCCGGACTAGCGGTTCCCAAGAGACCCAGTACTTC.